This T cell receptor beta chain was recovered during a study of regulatory T cells in long-lasting Graves disease. Time point given: newly diagnosed GD, antithyroid drugs for less than 3 months. TCR sequences were obtained from RNA taken from PBMCs. Germline assignment: CDR1 MDHEN and CDR2 SYDVKM. The CDR3 runs 15 residues. V was cut by 1 base and J by 0 bases, with 10 bases left in between. Library construction for TCR beta used iRepertoire HTBI primers and Arm-PCR of CDR3 regions. TCRdb re-called the multiplex PCR reads through MiXCR, storing one row per CDR3 protein. The sample carries roughly 400,000 distinct CDR3 sequences, roughly 15% recorded once. These data also formed part of another study, on T cells in Graves' hyperthyroidism and ophthalmopathy.

The sequencing used peripheral blood mononuclear cells (PBMCs), collected at new diagnosis, from a patient treated with antithyroid drugs. J is TRBJ2-7 and V is TRBV28, with D hard to call. The receptor was isolated from a young woman with Graves disease. The CDR3 is CASSLYYPSSYEQYF. The DNA of the CDR3 is TGTGCCAGCAGTTTATATTACCCGAGCTCCTACGAGCAGTACTTC.